This T cell receptor (beta chain) is from a study of T cells in Graves' hyperthyroidism and ophthalmopathy. Notes on this clonotype: Its antigen is unidentified.

Amplified TCR beta CDR3 regions derived from RNA transcripts. First-round RT-PCR with HTBI primers amplified the TCR CDR3 region. TCRdb recomputed calls from the multiplex PCR reads with MiXCR, one row per CDR3 protein. The sample lists a few hundred thousand distinct CDR3 sequences; 15% to 18% were seen once. Study-wide results and limits: Peripheral blood also featured most of the thyroid clonotypes expanded above 0.001.

The clonotype was recovered from a woman aged 25-40 years with Graves' hyperthyroidism. The specimen was blood.

The chain's CDR3 is CASSWRTRRGADTQYF. The CDR3 DNA reads as TGTGCCAGCAGTTGGAGGACTAGACGGGGCGCAGATACGCAGTATTTT. The rearrangement links TRBV28 to TRBJ2-3; 7 bases map to TRBD2. V lost 4 bases, J lost 4 bases, and 11 bases stayed unmatched. Germline CDR1 MDHEN, CDR2 SYDVKM. The CDR3 is made up of 16 amino acids.